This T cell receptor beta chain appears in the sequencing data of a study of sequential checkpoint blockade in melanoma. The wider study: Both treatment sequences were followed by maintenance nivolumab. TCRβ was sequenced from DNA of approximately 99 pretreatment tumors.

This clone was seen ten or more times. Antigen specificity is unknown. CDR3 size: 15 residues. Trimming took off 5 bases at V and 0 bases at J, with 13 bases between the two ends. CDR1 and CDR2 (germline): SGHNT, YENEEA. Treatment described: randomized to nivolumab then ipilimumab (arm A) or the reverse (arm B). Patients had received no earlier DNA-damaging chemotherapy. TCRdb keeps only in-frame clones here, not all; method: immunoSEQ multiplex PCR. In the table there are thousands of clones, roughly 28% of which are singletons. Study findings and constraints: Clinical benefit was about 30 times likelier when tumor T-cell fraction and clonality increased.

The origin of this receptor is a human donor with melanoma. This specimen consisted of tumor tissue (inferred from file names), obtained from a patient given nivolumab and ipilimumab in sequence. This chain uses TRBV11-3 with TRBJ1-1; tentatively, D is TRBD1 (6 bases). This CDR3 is CASSQGTGMNTEAFF. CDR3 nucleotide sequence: TGTGCCAGCAGCCAGGGGACGGGTATGAACACTGAAGCTTTCTTT.